One and the same sample provided the 13 T cell receptor beta chains below, sequenced in a study of shared clonotypes between healthy human individuals (TCRdb year 2020). Libraries came from the immunoSEQ multiplex PCR assay. TCRdb took this table from immuneACCESS and kept in-frame rearrangements with V and J called. Such tables lack part of the clones; where checked against another copy, unresolved V genes explain under half of the gap, and the rest is unexplained. This sample lists about 1 million clones; about 75% were detected once. In total, the top ten clones hold approximately 1.5% of the sample. Sequencing was done on a sample of memory CD4+ T cells sorted from blood. The cell subset or site tag for this specimen amounts to: CD45RA-negative fraction. These receptors all come from a man in his late teens or twenties in good health.

Of note for this clone: Other DNA sequences within the sample encode an identical CDR3. V gene TRBV5-1 combines with J gene TRBJ2-6; D perhaps matches TRBD2 (5 bases). The germline V gene encodes CDR1 SGHRS and CDR2 YFSETQ. The CDR3 consists of 16 residues. With 0 bases removed from V and 0 bases from J, the gap between germline ends came to 7 bases. CDR3 protein: CASSLDGNSGANVLTF. For the CDR3, the DNA is TGCGCCAGCAGCTTGGACGGGAACTCTGGGGCCAACGTCCTGACTTTC.

The chain couples TRBV6-6 to TRBJ2-3; 8 bases map to TRBD2. Trimming cost V 10 bases and J 0 bases; bases outside gene matches: 9. Germline V lookup: CDR1 MNHNY, CDR2 SVGAGI (reference sequence). This CDR3 is 15 amino acids long. The CDR3 bases are TGTGCCAACACTTTGCGGGGGGTTAGCACAGATACGCAGTATTTT. This gives the protein CANTLRGVSTDTQYF.

The count of this clone is one. The chain is built from TRBV10-3 and TRBJ1-2, with D hard to call. This CDR3 contains 12 residues. The germline V and J ends were trimmed by 3 bases and 7 bases, with 9 bases remaining between them. Germline loops: CDR1 ENHRY, CDR2 SYGVKD. The CDR3, as DNA: TGTGCCATCAGTGATGCCGGGGTTGGCTACACCTTC. Translated, it gives CAISDAGVGYTF.

This clone was seen a single time. The chain uses TRBV5-1 and TRBJ2-7; perhaps TRBD1 as D (5 bases). The V and J ends lost 0 bases and 4 bases respectively, with 14 bases between them. This CDR3 region has 15 residues. In germline, CDR1 is SGHRS, CDR2 YFSETQ. CDR3 residues: CASSLAIAGMYEQYF. The CDR3 DNA reads as TGCGCCAGCAGCTTGGCTATCGCAGGGATGTACGAGCAGTACTTC.

This sequence joins TRBV15 and TRBJ2-5, with TRBD2 matching over 11 bases. The DNA end is more similar to TRBJ2-7, so the J call may be wrong. Looked up from germline, CDR1 is LNHNV and CDR2 is YYDKDF (reference sequence). The CDR3 spans 14 residues. CDR3 residues: CATSRAGTSGEQYF. CDR3 in DNA: TGTGCCACCAGCAGAGCCGGGACTAGCGGCGAGCAGTACTTC.

Concerning this clone itself: Only one base separates this from a far larger clonotype, so it likely reflects a read error. The rearrangement uses TRBV10-3 and TRBJ2-7; TRBD2 matches at 10 bases. This CDR3 contains 18 residues. Trimming took 4 bases from V and 4 from J; bases not matched to a gene: 16. Germline CDR1 ENHRY, CDR2 SYGVKD. In DNA form, the CDR3 reads TGTGCCATCAGTGGGCGTGGGGTTAGCGGGAGGACTACTTACGAGCAGTACTTC. Translated, it gives CAISGRGVSGRTTYEQYF.

This clone showed up many times. The V call is TRBV5-1, the J call TRBJ1-4, with D unclear. The CDR3 sequence is 15 residues long. CDR1 is SGHRS and CDR2 is YFSETQ in the germline V gene. V was trimmed by 4 bases and J by 5 bases, leaving 15 bases between them. The CDR3 here is CASSALGTGNEKLFF. CDR3 in DNA: TGCGCCAGCAGCGCCCTCGGTACGGGGAATGAAAAACTGTTTTTT.

This clone was seen a few times. This rearrangement joins TRBV10-3 to TRBJ1-1; tentative D call: TRBD1 (6 bases). The CDR3 has 14 amino acids. Germline V gene data show CDR1 as ENHRY and CDR2 as SYGVKD. The V end was cut by 5 bases, the J end by 6 bases, with 16 bases between. The CDR3 DNA reads TGTGCCATCAGTCAAAAGACAGGATGGGCTGAAGCTTTCTTT. Encoded protein: CAISQKTGWAEAFF.

This chain uses TRBV6-5 with TRBJ2-7; 14 nucleotides line up with TRBD2. With V trimmed by 5 bases and J by 4 bases, 4 bases remained unmatched. Germline lookup yields CDR1 MNHEY and CDR2 SVGAGI. CDR3 length equals 15 residues. In nucleotides, the CDR3 is TGTGCCAGCAGTCGACTAGCGGGGGGGCGGTACGAGCAGTACTTC. Amino acids: CASSRLAGGRYEQYF.

This rearrangement joins TRBV6-6 to TRBJ2-5, with a weak D call TRBD2 (5 bases). The CDR3 is made up of 11 amino acids. Deletions cut 8 bases from V and 4 bases from J, with 8 bases between. Germline assignment: CDR1 MNHNY and CDR2 SVGAGI (reference sequence). The CDR3 here is CASGRLETQYF. The CDR3 DNA reads as TGTGCCAGCGGGAGACTAGAGACCCAGTACTTC.

This clone showed up many times. The chain uses TRBV7-9 and TRBJ2-3; D unclear. The V gene's germline CDR1 is SEHNR and CDR2 FQNEAQ (reference sequence). The CDR3 runs to 16 residues. Trimming took off 5 bases at V and 0 bases at J, with 15 bases between the two ends. The CDR3 loop is CASSRTGQYSTDTQYF. In DNA, the CDR3 is TGTGCCAGCAGCAGGACCGGGCAATACAGCACAGATACGCAGTATTTT. The variable domain in full, completed from reference TRBV7-9 and TRBJ2-3, reads DTGVSQNPRHKITKRGQNVTFRCDPISEHNRLYWYRQTLGQGPEFLTYFQNEAQLEKSRLLSDRFSAERPKGSFSTLEIQRTEQGDSAMYLCASSRTGQYSTDTQYFGPGTRLTVL.

As to this clone: The same CDR3 arises from other DNA sequences in this sample as well. V is TRBV28 and J is TRBJ1-5; no definite D call. CDR1 MDHEN and CDR2 SYDVKM come from the germline V gene. The CDR3 runs to 14 residues. V lost 1 base, J lost 3 bases, and 7 bases lay in between. The CDR3 DNA follows: TGTGCCAGCAGTTTATTGGCAGTCAATCAGCCCCAGCATTTT. Its protein is CASSLLAVNQPQHF.

The chain uses TRBV5-6 and TRBJ1-1, with D hard to call. Per the germline V gene, CDR1 is SGHDT and CDR2 is YYEEEE. The germline V and J ends were trimmed by 0 bases and 4 bases, with 13 bases remaining between them. CDR3 size: 15 residues. For the CDR3, the DNA is TGTGCCAGCAGCTTGGGGGAGGGCCACGCCACTGAAGCTTTCTTT. Its protein product is CASSLGEGHATEAFF.